A selection of T cell receptor beta chains follows, all from one sample in a study of technical replicates of blood from several donors. Assay: immunoSEQ multiplex PCR; the TCRdb copy retains only in-frame clones and omits some. The data contain roughly 71,000 clones, 85% to 95% of them singletons. Sequenced sample: T cells isolated from PBMCs. The receptor source for this set is a human donor in good health. The conserved cysteine and the conserved F or W are not part of the CDR3 here. A D gene is named only where the DNA matches it firmly. The listing skips clone size in some rows; elsewhere it reads once, few, many or a size class.

J: TRBJ1-1; V: TRBV27; length: 11; D: .; size: .; CDR3: ASSFGPLTEAF
J: TRBJ2-3; V: TRBV7-3; length: 16; D: TRBD2; size: .; CDR3: ASSLPSLAGGPGDTQY
J: TRBJ2-5; V: TRBV25-1; length: 12; D: TRBD2; size: .; CDR3: ASSERGGAETQY
J: TRBJ2-1; V: TRBV4-1; length: 11; D: .; size: once; CDR3: ASSWTRGNEQF
J: TRBJ2-1; V: TRBV27; length: 13; D: TRBD2; size: once; CDR3: ASSFVAGSYNEQF
J: TRBJ2-3; V: TRBV27; length: 13; D: TRBD2; size: .; CDR3: ASSKLAGEGDTQY
J: TRBJ2-5; V: TRBV4-1; length: 11; D: .; size: .; CDR3: ASSQVLQETQY
J: TRBJ1-1; V: TRBV27; length: 13; D: TRBD1; size: .; CDR3: ASGPWDRGRTEAF
J: TRBJ2-1; V: TRBV7-3; length: 13; D: .; size: once; CDR3: ASSRKQGADNEQF
J: TRBJ2-7; V: TRBV18; length: 14; D: TRBD1; size: once; CDR3: ASSPAIDRGQYEQY
J: TRBJ2-1; V: TRBV29-1; length: 11; D: TRBD2; size: .; CDR3: SLSGRAINEQF
J: TRBJ2-7; V: TRBV27; length: 10; D: .; size: .; CDR3: ASSPSLFEQY
J: TRBJ2-7; V: TRBV9; length: 12; D: TRBD1; size: .; CDR3: ASSVGQTPYEQY
J: TRBJ2-7; V: TRBV9; length: 13; D: TRBD2; size: once; CDR3: ASSVREREWGEQY
J: TRBJ2-5; V: TRBV6-5; length: 11; D: .; size: .; CDR3: ASSFTPGETQY
J: TRBJ1-1; V: TRBV9; length: 11; D: .; size: .; CDR3: ASSAQMNTEAF
J: TRBJ2-7; V: TRBV5-1; length: 13; D: TRBD1; size: .; CDR3: ASSLVSGQGVEQY
J: TRBJ1-4; V: TRBV2; length: 12; D: TRBD1; size: .; CDR3: ASSSDRVIEKLF
J: TRBJ2-7; V: TRBV5-6; length: 13; D: .; size: .; CDR3: ASSLNLGPLYEQY
J: TRBJ1-4; V: TRBV11-3; length: 14; D: .; size: .; CDR3: ASSLGLTATNEKLF
J: TRBJ2-3; V: TRBV30; length: 14; D: TRBD2; size: .; CDR3: AWIKSLAGHTDTQY
J: TRBJ2-7; V: TRBV6-1; length: 14; D: TRBD2; size: .; CDR3: ASRELAGGRSYEQY
J: TRBJ1-4; V: TRBV18; length: 10; D: .; size: .; CDR3: ASSGGGEKLF
J: TRBJ2-2; V: TRBV6-6; length: 11; D: .; size: .; CDR3: ASSFNRDGELF
J: TRBJ2-3; V: TRBV7-2; length: 13; D: TRBD2; size: .; CDR3: ASTILAGFTDTQY
J: TRBJ2-7; V: TRBV27; length: 11; D: .; size: once; CDR3: ASSLLGGDEQY
J: TRBJ2-7; V: TRBV11-3; length: 12; D: .; size: .; CDR3: ASSLAPTVYEQY
J: TRBJ2-1; V: TRBV25-1; length: 14; D: TRBD2; size: .; CDR3: ASSGGLAGVGNEQF
J: TRBJ2-1; V: TRBV29-1; length: 14; D: TRBD1; size: .; CDR3: SVPGQGIVSYNEQF
J: TRBJ1-5; V: TRBV27; length: 15; D: .; size: .; CDR3: ASSLALRERGNQPQH
J: TRBJ1-1; V: TRBV29-1; length: 11; D: TRBD1; size: .; CDR3: SVDSGRGRGAF
J: TRBJ2-1; V: TRBV19; length: 11; D: TRBD2; size: .; CDR3: ASSSIAGFWQF
J: TRBJ2-1; V: TRBV27; length: 9; D: .; size: .; CDR3: ASSLRPFWF
J: TRBJ1-5; V: TRBV4-3; length: 16; D: TRBD1; size: .; CDR3: ASSQEWDRGLSNQPQH
J: TRBJ1-5; V: TRBV9; length: 12; D: TRBD1; size: .; CDR3: ASSGGTGNQPQH
J: TRBJ2-7; V: TRBV7-2; length: 10; D: .; size: .; CDR3: ASSWGTYEQY
J: TRBJ1-2; V: TRBV19; length: 13; D: .; size: .; CDR3: ASSTDSILTHGYT
J: TRBJ2-7; V: TRBV7-2; length: 16; D: TRBD2; size: .; CDR3: ASSLEDGGSYSGYEQY
J: TRBJ1-2; V: TRBV6-1; length: 11; D: .; size: .; CDR3: ASSEGTLSGYT
J: TRBJ2-3; V: TRBV2; length: 14; D: TRBD2; size: .; CDR3: ASSEGLAGGADTQY
J: TRBJ2-7; V: TRBV11-2; length: 11; D: .; size: .; CDR3: ASSLVSSYEQY
J: TRBJ2-1; V: TRBV6-5; length: 14; D: TRBD1; size: .; CDR3: ASSYSGIYRGNEQF
J: TRBJ2-2; V: TRBV5-1; length: 13; D: TRBD1; size: .; CDR3: ASSERDRVTGELF
J: TRBJ2-7; V: TRBV30; length: 12; D: TRBD1; size: .; CDR3: AWDQTGFGYEQY
J: TRBJ1-1; V: TRBV28; length: 11; D: .; size: .; CDR3: ASIPGEGPEAF
J: TRBJ1-1; V: TRBV6-1; length: 15; D: .; size: once; CDR3: ASSEARLRGKTLGAF
J: TRBJ2-7; V: TRBV6-6; length: 12; D: TRBD1; size: .; CDR3: ASSYAGTGNEQY
J: TRBJ2-3; V: TRBV7-2; length: 11; D: .; size: .; CDR3: ASTSGSTDTQY
J: TRBJ2-7; V: TRBV6-1; length: 13; D: TRBD2; size: .; CDR3: ASSDFSGRLIEQY
J: TRBJ2-7; V: TRBV27; length: 13; D: TRBD1; size: .; CDR3: ASSLRRQGSYEQY
J: TRBJ2-1; V: TRBV7-6; length: 11; D: .; size: .; CDR3: ASSFNSYNEQF
J: TRBJ2-3; V: TRBV2; length: 13; D: .; size: .; CDR3: ASTAPGDGTDTQY
J: TRBJ2-5; V: TRBV5-6; length: 13; D: TRBD1; size: .; CDR3: ASSLHGQGYETQY
J: TRBJ2-5; V: TRBV7-9; length: 13; D: TRBD1; size: .; CDR3: ASSGQGDHQETQY
J: TRBJ1-5; V: TRBV19; length: 12; D: TRBD1; size: .; CDR3: ASSTQGQGQPQH
J: TRBJ1-1; V: TRBV28; length: 11; D: .; size: .; CDR3: ASSLISRGEAF
J: TRBJ2-7; V: TRBV29-1; length: 11; D: .; size: .; CDR3: SVLRGQDYEQY